The rows below give T cell receptor beta chains drawn from one sample of a study of cytomegalovirus exposure and HLA in healthy donors. This table comes from immunoSEQ multiplex PCR, and its TCRdb copy is limited to in-frame clones, with some not included. The sample yields some 150,000 clones, just under 90% seen once. Sequenced input: PBMCs. The receptor set was obtained from a woman aged 25 to 45 in good health and CMV-seropositive. CDR3s include the opening cysteine and the closing phenylalanine or tryptophan. The D gene is left open where the match is weak.

V: TRBV28
D: TRBD1
J: TRBJ1-5
CDR3: CASSYRGIGNQPQHF
DNA: TGTGCCAGCAGTTACAGGGGGATCGGCAATCAGCCCCAGCATTTT

V: TRBV4-1
D: TRBD1
J: TRBJ2-7
CDR3: CASSHRQGAYEQYF
DNA: TGCGCCAGCAGCCACCGACAGGGGGCTTACGAGCAGTACTTC

V: TRBV5-4
D: TRBD1
J: TRBJ2-7
CDR3: CASSSDRDRGLIGSYEQYF
DNA: TGTGCCAGCAGCTCGGACCGGGACAGGGGGCTTATAGGCTCCTACGAGCAGTACTTC

V: TRBV19
D: TRBD2
J: TRBJ2-7
CDR3: CASSIDAGVGYEQYF
DNA: TGTGCCAGTAGTATCGACGCGGGGGTGGGATACGAGCAGTACTTC

V: TRBV28
D: -
J: TRBJ1-5
CDR3: CASIGGRSNQPQHF
DNA: TGTGCCAGCATCGGGGGGCGAAGCAATCAGCCCCAGCATTTT

V: TRBV10-3
D: -
J: TRBJ1-3
CDR3: CATGQINSGNTIYF
DNA: TGTGCCACCGGACAAATCAACTCTGGAAACACCATATATTTT

V: TRBV28
D: TRBD1
J: TRBJ1-2
CDR3: CASGVPGQGDYGYTF
DNA: TGTGCCAGCGGTGTCCCGGGACAGGGTGACTATGGCTACACCTTC

V: TRBV7-9
D: TRBD2
J: TRBJ2-5
CDR3: CASSFSGRVLETQYF
DNA: TGTGCCAGCAGCTTCTCCGGGAGGGTTCTCGAGACCCAGTACTTC

V: TRBV29-1
D: TRBD2
J: TRBJ2-5
CDR3: CSVVRLAGGQETQYF
DNA: TGCAGCGTTGTGAGACTAGCGGGAGGCCAAGAGACCCAGTACTTC

V: TRBV7-2
D: -
J: TRBJ2-5
CDR3: CASSWGRGGQETQYF
DNA: TGTGCCAGCAGCTGGGGAAGGGGGGGCCAAGAGACCCAGTACTTC

V: TRBV10-3
D: -
J: TRBJ2-7
CDR3: CAISEGGRNEQYF
DNA: TGTGCCATCAGTGAAGGAGGGAGAAACGAGCAGTACTTC

V: TRBV19
D: -
J: TRBJ2-3
CDR3: CASSMSSTDTQYF
DNA: TGTGCCAGTAGTATGTCTAGCACAGATACGCAGTATTTT

V: TRBV13
D: TRBD2
J: TRBJ2-3
CDR3: CASSLAGLAADTQYF
DNA: TGTGCCAGCAGCTTAGCTGGACTAGCTGCAGATACGCAGTATTTT

V: TRBV7-8
D: TRBD2
J: TRBJ2-1
CDR3: CASSLRLAEPLLDEQFF
DNA: TGTGCCAGCAGCCTCCGACTAGCGGAGCCCCTCCTGGATGAGCAGTTCTTC

V: TRBV5-6
D: TRBD1
J: TRBJ1-3
CDR3: CASSPFDRNRGDTIYF
DNA: TGTGCCAGCAGTCCTTTCGACAGGAACAGGGGTGACACCATATATTTT